This entry lists 15 T cell receptor beta chains sequenced from one sample in a study of CD8 T cells in ankylosing spondylitis (dated by TCRdb to 2016 to 2017). Study-wide conclusions, independent of this receptor: Blood from ankylosing spondylitis patients appeared to be characterized by a TCR beta motif made up of about 8 highly homologous amino acid variants.

Preparation of the library involved 5' RACE. For sequencing, an Illumina HiSeq 2500 was employed. Clones were called with MiXCR by TCRdb after fastp trimmed the public reads at Q25, and only in-frame beta chains were retained. Rows with one shared CDR3 protein collapse into an entry with the most common genes and DNA. This sample is represented by fewer than 500,000 distinct CDR3 sequences; about a fifth of them were singletons. Jointly, the top ten make up roughly a sixth of the sample. These receptors are not linked to any known antigen. The material sequenced was blood, either unsorted or a sorted T cell fraction (not recorded which). Every receptor here comes from a male donor with ankylosing spondylitis.

This clonotype was seen once. The rearrangement uses TRBV15 and TRBJ2-3, with a tentative D call TRBD2 (5 bases). Per the germline V gene, CDR1 is LNHNV and CDR2 is YYDKDF (reference sequence). V lost 0 bases to trimming and J lost 2 bases, with 15 bases between them. The CDR3 spans 17 residues. CDR3 sequence reads: CATSRDPPGRHTDTQYF. CDR3 DNA sequence: TGTGCCACCAGCAGAGATCCCCCGGGAAGACACACAGATACGCAGTATTTT.

In this sample, this clonotype turned up a few times. J is TRBJ2-7 and V is TRBV27, with TRBD2 identical over 7 bases. There are 13 residues in the CDR3. V lost 5 bases to trimming and J lost 2 bases; unmatched junction nucleotides: 3. Germline-derived CDR1 and CDR2 are MNHEY and SMNVEV (reference sequence). CDR3 in amino acids: CASSERGPYEQYF. The CDR3 DNA follows: TGTGCCAGCAGTGAGCGGGGACCCTACGAGCAGTACTTC.

The chain's CDR3 is CASSLWEGGHEQYF. DNA of the CDR3: TGTGCCAGCAGTTTATGGGAGGGCGGGCACGAGCAGTACTTC. The chain carries TRBV12-3 or TRBV12-4 and TRBJ2-7, with 7 bases matching TRBD2. This CDR3 is built from 14 residues. V lost 2 bases to trimming and J lost 5 bases; unmatched junction nucleotides: 6.

This clonotype was recorded a few times. The genes are TRBV24-1 and TRBJ2-2; TRBD1 matches 7 bases. CDR1 KGHDR and CDR2 SFDVKD come from the germline V gene. V lost 1 base, J lost 5 bases, and 6 bases stayed unmatched. The CDR3 totals 16 residues. CDR3 sequence: CATSDLNRGGTGELFF. DNA for the CDR3: TGTGCCACCAGTGATTTAAACAGGGGCGGGACCGGGGAGCTGTTTTTT.

This clonotype was seen a few times. This chain connects TRBV24-1 to TRBJ2-1, with 9 bases that match TRBD2. The CDR3 is 18 residues long. The ends lost 4 bases at V and 0 bases at J; junction bases unmatched: 9. Germline CDR1 and CDR2: KGHDR and SFDVKD. CDR3: CATSEPRGSGSSYNEQFF. DNA for the CDR3: TGTGCCACCAGTGAACCTCGGGGTAGCGGGAGCTCCTACAATGAGCAGTTCTTC.

This clonotype was counted between two and nine times. This sequence joins TRBV29-1 and TRBJ2-7, with 8 nucleotides matching TRBD2. The CDR3 length is 12 residues. With 7 bases clipped from V and 6 bases from J, the junction kept 8 bases outside the gene matches. CDR1 is SQVTM and CDR2 is ANQGSEA in the germline V gene. CDR3 DNA sequence: TGCAGCGGGGGCGGGGGGCCCGGCGAGCAGTACTTC. Residues: CSGGGGPGEQYF.

J is TRBJ2-7 and V is TRBV10-3, with 10 positions matching TRBD2. Germline V gives CDR1 ENHRY, CDR2 SYGVKD. The CDR3 has 18 residues. V lost 5 bases and J lost 2; bases outside the gene matches: 15. CDR3 coding DNA: TGTGCCATCAGTAAGGCGAGCGGGAGGGGCACTGGGGCCTACGAGCAGTACTTC. It translates to CAISKASGRGTGAYEQYF.

This clonotype was counted many times. The J gene is TRBJ1-4, the V gene TRBV3-1; no firm D call. The CDR3 extends over 12 amino acids. Trimming pared 1 base from V and 5 bases from J, leaving 2 bases between. Germline V lookup: CDR1 LGHDT, CDR2 YNNKEL (reference sequence). In DNA form, the CDR3 reads TGTGCCAGCAGCCAAGGCAATGAAAAACTGTTTTTT. This codes for CASSQGNEKLFF.

This clonotype was seen a few times. This chain connects TRBV7-2 to TRBJ2-1, with TRBD2 matching 9 bases. The germline CDR1 and CDR2 sequences are SGHTA and FQGNSA. V was clipped by 3 bases and J by 10 bases; unmatched bases: 1. The CDR3 runs 12 residues. CDR3 coding DNA: TGTGCCAGCAGCTTCGGACTAGCGGAGCAGTTCTTC. Translated: CASSFGLAEQFF.

The chain carries TRBV2 and TRBJ1-2, with unresolved D. In germline, CDR1 is SNHLY, CDR2 FYNNEI. The CDR3 loop spans 11 amino acids. V was shortened by 8 bases and J by 8 bases, with 12 bases between the two germline ends. CDR3 DNA: TGTGCCAGCCGAGGAGAAGGGGGCTACACCTTC. This gives the protein CASRGEGGYTF.

The chain links TRBV3-1 to TRBJ1-1; a weak D match, TRBD1 (5 bases). Germline values: CDR1 LGHDT, CDR2 YNNKEL (reference sequence). V lost 3 bases to trimming and J lost 0 bases, with 17 bases between them. This CDR3 region has 17 residues. The CDR3 DNA is TGTGCCAGCAGCCAGTATCAGCCCGAGGGGATGAACACTGAAGCTTTCTTT. It specifies CASSQYQPEGMNTEAFF.

The chain links TRBV19 to TRBJ1-2; D is unclear. This CDR3 region has 14 residues. Germline lookup yields CDR1 LNHDA and CDR2 SQIVND (reference sequence). Trimming left V 9 bases short and J 6 bases short, with 20 bases between. CDR3 DNA: TGTGCCAGCCTACCACGGAAACTGCCCCATGGCTACACCTTC. The encoded protein is CASLPRKLPHGYTF.

The chain has TRBV7-9 and TRBJ1-4, with no clear D. Trimming removed 5 bases from V and 10 bases from J, with 17 bases in between. Germline values: CDR1 SEHNR, CDR2 FQNEAQ (reference sequence). The CDR3 has 14 amino acids. In nucleotides, the CDR3 is TGTGCCAGCAGCCCCCCCCCCCGCTCGGGAAAACTGTTTTTT. Protein sequence: CASSPPPRSGKLFF.

The rearrangement joins TRBV21-1 to TRBJ2-1; the table assigns TRBD2, which was not confirmed against the DNA. TRBV21-1 is a documented pseudogene. The CDR3 extends over 17 amino acids. CDR3 nucleotide sequence: TGTGCCAGCAGCAAAGGGGTACTAGCGCCCTCCTACAATGAGCAGTTCTTC. Translation: CASSKGVLAPSYNEQFF.

This clonotype was found a few times. The chain links TRBV19 to TRBJ1-2; D remains unclear. CDR1 LNHDA and CDR2 SQIVND come from the germline V gene (reference sequence). This CDR3 region has 14 residues. With 4 bases removed from V and 2 bases from J, the gap between germline ends came to 11 bases. The CDR3 reads CASSSTRTNYGYTF. CDR3 coding DNA: TGTGCCAGTAGTAGCACACGGACCAACTATGGCTACACCTTC.